This T cell receptor beta chain emerged from a study of OX40 agonist ivuxolimab in advanced cancers. Background on the study: A diagnosis of hepatocellular carcinoma, melanoma, renal cell or head and neck cancer was present in dose-escalation patients. Partial responses were seen in three patients, one with hepatocellular carcinoma and two with cutaneous melanoma.

Trimming took off 2 bases at V and 7 bases at J, with 24 bases between the two ends. Germline V gene data show CDR1 as MNHNS and CDR2 as SASEGT. This CDR3 is built from 17 residues. Measured with immunoSEQ multiplex PCR; TCRdb has only the in-frame clones, and not every one. Altogether 20,000 to 30,000 clones are present, 60% to 80% being singletons, with the ten largest covering around 13%. The chain couples TRBV6-1 to TRBJ2-7, with D perhaps TRBD1 or TRBD2 (5 bases each). The starting material was CD4+ or CD8+ T cells sorted from blood, obtained in a trial of the OX40 agonist ivuxolimab. The TCR originated in an adult with an advanced solid tumor such as melanoma, head and neck, liver or kidney cancer. Written as DNA, the CDR3 is TGTGCCAGCAGTGAACCGGTGAGGGGCCCAAGTCTCTGGGAGCAGTACTTC. Encoded protein: CASSEPVRGPSLWEQYF.